This T cell receptor (beta chain) was retrieved from a study of shared clonotypes between healthy human individuals. The CDR3 covers 16 residues. Germline V gene data show CDR1 as SGHTA and CDR2 as FQGNSA. With V trimmed by 1 base and J by 6 bases, 9 bases remained unmatched. With respect to this clone: What it binds is not known.

Libraries were prepared by immunoSEQ multiplex PCR; TCRdb keeps only in-frame clonotypes and omits some of them. The table includes roughly 1,100,000 clones, more than 65% detected once. Study-wide points: Richness estimates generally favored naive over memory subsets.

The chain carries TRBV7-2 and TRBJ2-7; 10 bases are a match to TRBD2. The receptor's source is a man in his late teens or twenties in good health. Source material: memory CD4+ T cells sorted from blood. The subset was: CD45RA-negative fraction. CDR3 loop: CASSLVASGSQLEQYF. CDR3 DNA: TGTGCCAGCAGCTTAGTGGCTAGCGGGAGTCAACTCGAGCAGTACTTC.